These 15 T cell receptor beta chains came from one sample sequenced in a study of prognosis after radiotherapy for stage I lung cancer. Genomic DNA was subjected to two-round multiplex PCR for amplification of TCR beta CDR3. Specific primers for each TRBV and TRBJ gene were what first-round PCR used. A single record per CDR3 protein comes from TCRdb applying MiXCR to the multiplex PCR reads. The data contain fewer than 40,000 distinct CDR3 sequences, around a third of them singletons. Sequencing used PBMCs, obtained before or after stereotactic body radiation therapy (not recorded which). The receptors here all came from a donor aged 50 or older with non-small cell lung cancer.

The sample holds many counts of this clonotype. The V call is TRBV27, the J call TRBJ2-1; 16 bases map to TRBD2. There are 16 residues in the CDR3. V was pared by 5 bases and J by 9 bases, with 7 bases of the junction left unmatched. The germline V gene has CDR1 MNHEY and CDR2 SMNVEV (reference sequence). The CDR3 protein is CASSPRGTSGGGEQFF. As DNA, the CDR3 is TGTGCCAGCAGTCCCCGAGGGACTAGCGGGGGGGGTGAGCAGTTCTTC.

This clonotype appeared many times. CDR3 region: CASSLRQTGPYEQYF. The CDR3 nucleotides read TGCGCCAGCAGCTTGCGGCAGACAGGGCCCTACGAGCAGTACTTC. The V call is TRBV5-1, the J call TRBJ2-7; TRBD1 agrees at 7 bases. Germline values: CDR1 SGHRS, CDR2 YFSETQ. This CDR3 is 15 amino acids long. V was pared by 1 base and J by 2 bases, with 6 bases of the junction left unmatched.

This clonotype showed up many times. The chain joins TRBV18 to TRBJ2-1; D is possibly TRBD2 (6 bases). The CDR3 has 16 amino acids. Germline CDR1 KGHSH, CDR2 LQKENI. V was pared by 3 bases and J by 0 bases, with 12 bases between. CDR3 region: CASSPRDFNSYNEQFF. The CDR3 nucleotides are TGTGCCAGCTCACCCCGGGACTTTAACTCCTACAATGAGCAGTTCTTC.

This clonotype was recorded many times. V and J are TRBV30 and TRBJ1-1; D call uncertain. This CDR3 spans 12 amino acids. V dropped 8 bases and J dropped 1 base, with 11 bases sitting between them. The germline gives CDR1 GTSNPN, CDR2 SVGIG (reference sequence). DNA of the CDR3: TGTGCCCGAAGTCAGGCGAACACTGAAGCTTTCTTT. Encoded protein: CARSQANTEAFF.

This clonotype has only one observation. A far larger clone is a single base away, which makes a read error likely. The CDR3 coding sequence is TGTGCCAGCAGACCGGTACAGGGGGCTGAGCAGTACTTC. It translates to CASRPVQGAEQYF. The chain couples TRBV6-4 to TRBJ2-7; 9 bases match TRBD1. With V trimmed by 6 bases and J by 7 bases, 7 bases remained unmatched. The CDR3 loop spans 13 amino acids. Germline CDR1 MRHNA, CDR2 SNTAGT.

This clonotype has at least ten counts. The chain links TRBV28 to TRBJ1-1; no definite D call. Trimming stripped 8 bases from V and 10 bases from J, with 17 bases between. The CDR3 loop spans 12 amino acids. The germline V gene has CDR1 MDHEN and CDR2 SYDVKM. The CDR3 protein is CASSGLGRAAFF. The CDR3 region has the DNA TGTGCCAGCTCGGGTCTAGGTCGGGCAGCTTTCTTT.

This clonotype occurred many times. The chain uses TRBV11-2 and TRBJ2-5, with 7 nucleotides matching TRBD2. The CDR3 sequence is 16 residues long. Germline trimming cut 1 base from V and 4 bases from J; bases unmatched to any gene: 9. Per the germline V gene, CDR1 is SGHAT and CDR2 is FQNNGV. The CDR3 spells CASSLVGAGEGETQYF. CDR3 nucleotide sequence: TGTGCCAGCAGCTTAGTGGGTGCGGGGGAGGGAGAGACCCAGTACTTC.

This clonotype was recorded many times. The gene calls are TRBV19 and TRBJ2-1; D may correspond to TRBD1 or TRBD2 (6 bases each). This CDR3 is 15 amino acids long. From germline, CDR1 is LNHDA and CDR2 SQIVND (reference sequence). V lost 7 bases and J 2 bases, leaving 15 bases between the germline ends. This CDR3 reads CASTPGGPTYNEQFF. The CDR3 bases are TGTGCCAGTACCCCCGGGGGCCCCACCTACAATGAGCAGTTCTTC. The complete variable domain, with remaining parts taken from reference TRBV19 and TRBJ2-1, reads DGGITQSPKYLFRKEGQNVTLSCEQNLNHDAMYWYRQDPGQGLRLIYYSQIVNDFQKGDIAEGYSVSREKKESFPLTVTSAQKNPTAFYLCASTPGGPTYNEQFFGPGTRLTVL.

On this clonotype: With a far larger clone one base away, a read error is the likely cause. V is TRBV5-1 and J is TRBJ2-5; 9 bases match TRBD2. The end of the DNA fits TRBJ2-1 better, so the J call may be wrong. The CDR3 is made up of 15 amino acids. Germline CDR1 reads SGHRS; CDR2 reads YFSETQ. The CDR3, as DNA: TGCGCCAGCAGCCCGAGCGGGGGGTCCTACAATGATCAGTTCTTC. This gives the protein CASSPSGGSYNDQFF.

Sample share makes this clonotype medium-sized. The chain joins TRBV12-3 or TRBV12-4 to TRBJ1-2, with a tentative D call TRBD1 (6 bases). CDR3 length equals 14 residues. Trimming took off 2 bases at V and 8 bases at J, with 15 bases between the two ends. CDR3 sequence reads: CASSLLSGAGGYTF. The DNA of the CDR3 is TGTGCCAGCAGTTTACTTTCGGGGGCGGGCGGCTACACCTTC.

The V and J genes are TRBV12-3 or TRBV12-4 and TRBJ1-2; D gene uncertain. This CDR3 comprises 15 residues. The V and J ends lost 5 bases and 2 bases respectively, with 15 bases between them. The CDR3: CASSPSWWQNYGYTF. CDR3 nucleotide sequence: TGTGCCAGCAGTCCCTCTTGGTGGCAGAACTATGGCTACACCTTC.

This chain uses TRBV7-2 with TRBJ2-1; the match to TRBD2 covers 11 bases. The CDR3 is 16 amino acids. The V gene's germline CDR1 is SGHTA and CDR2 FQGNSA. V was clipped by 1 base and J by 12 bases; unmatched bases: 11. The CDR3 coding sequence is TGTGCCAGCAGCTTAGTGGGGGGACTAGCGGTGGGTATGCAGTTCTTC. It is translated as CASSLVGGLAVGMQFF. Drawing the rest from reference TRBV7-2 and TRBJ2-1, the complete variable domain is GAGVSQSPSNKVTEKGKDVELRCDPISGHTALYWYRQSLGQGLEFLIYFQGNSAPDKSGLPSDRFSAERTGGSVSTLTIQRTQQEDSAVYLCASSLVGGLAVGMQFFGPGTRLTVL.

This clonotype was counted many times. This chain uses TRBV25-1 with TRBJ1-4, with 7 nucleotides matching TRBD1. The CDR3 is 13 residues long. CDR1 and CDR2 from the germline V gene are MGHDK and SYGVNS. V dropped 7 bases and J dropped 3; count of bases not matched to a gene: 2. In DNA form, the CDR3 reads TGTGCCAGCAACACAGGGGCTAATGAAAAACTGTTTTTT. Protein product: CASNTGANEKLFF. The variable domain in full, completed from reference TRBV25-1 and TRBJ1-4, reads EADIYQTPRYLVIGTGKKITLECSQTMGHDKMYWYQQDPGMELHLIHYSYGVNSTEKGDLSSESTVSRIRTEHFPLTLESARPSHTSQYLCASNTGANEKLFFGSGTQLSVL.

A word on this clonotype: A far more abundant clone sits one base away, making this likely a read error. The chain joins TRBV24-1 to TRBJ2-7, with D perhaps given as TRBD1 or TRBD2 (6 bases each). Between the trimmed V and J ends, which lost 6 bases and 7 bases, there was a span of 21 bases. The CDR3 has 15 residues. Per germline, CDR1 KGHDR and CDR2 SFDVKD. As DNA, the CDR3 is TGTGCCACCAGTAAACCGGGGGCCCCTATCAATGAGCAGTACTTC. It yields the protein CATSKPGAPINEQYF.

This clonotype has at least ten counts. This chain uses TRBV5-6 with TRBJ2-7; 8 positions match TRBD1. This CDR3 is 14 amino acids long. Germline assignment: CDR1 SGHDT and CDR2 YYEEEE. The trim removed 4 bases at V and 7 bases at J, leaving 10 bases unmatched. CDR3 amino acids: CASSNDRGSREQYF. Here the CDR3 DNA reads TGTGCCAGCAGCAACGACAGGGGTTCTCGGGAGCAGTACTTC.